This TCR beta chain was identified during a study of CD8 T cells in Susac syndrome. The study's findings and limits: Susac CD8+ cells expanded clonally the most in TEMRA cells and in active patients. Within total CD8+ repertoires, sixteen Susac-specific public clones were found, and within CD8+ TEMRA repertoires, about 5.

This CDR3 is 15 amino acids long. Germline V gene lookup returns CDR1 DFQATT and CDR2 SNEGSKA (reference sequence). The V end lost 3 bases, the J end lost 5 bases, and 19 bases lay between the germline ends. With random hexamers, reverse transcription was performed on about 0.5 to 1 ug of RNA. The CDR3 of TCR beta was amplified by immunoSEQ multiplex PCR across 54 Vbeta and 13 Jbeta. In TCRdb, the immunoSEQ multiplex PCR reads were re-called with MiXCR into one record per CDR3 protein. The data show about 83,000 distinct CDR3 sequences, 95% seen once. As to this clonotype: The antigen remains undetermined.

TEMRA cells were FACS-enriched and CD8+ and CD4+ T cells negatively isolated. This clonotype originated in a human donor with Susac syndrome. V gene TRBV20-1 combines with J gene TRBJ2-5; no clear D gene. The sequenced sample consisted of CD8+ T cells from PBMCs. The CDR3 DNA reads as TGCAGTGCTAGGGTCGCGGAGTACCACGAGGAGACCCAGTACTTC. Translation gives CSARVAEYHEETQYF.